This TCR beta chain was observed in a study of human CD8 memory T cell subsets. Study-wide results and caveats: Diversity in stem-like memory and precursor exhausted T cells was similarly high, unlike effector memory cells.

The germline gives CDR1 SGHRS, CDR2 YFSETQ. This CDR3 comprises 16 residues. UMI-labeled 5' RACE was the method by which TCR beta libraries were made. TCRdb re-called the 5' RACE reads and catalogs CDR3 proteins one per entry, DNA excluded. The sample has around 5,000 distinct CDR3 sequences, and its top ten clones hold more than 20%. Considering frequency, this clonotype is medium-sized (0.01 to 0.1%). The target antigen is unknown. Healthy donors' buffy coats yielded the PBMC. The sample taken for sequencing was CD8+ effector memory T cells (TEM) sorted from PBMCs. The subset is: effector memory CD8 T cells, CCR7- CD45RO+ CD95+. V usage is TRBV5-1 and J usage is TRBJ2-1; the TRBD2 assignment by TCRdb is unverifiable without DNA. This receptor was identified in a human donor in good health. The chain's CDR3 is CASSWPEGTSRNEQFF.